A single sample is the source of the 20 T cell receptor beta chains below, sequenced in a study of TIL therapy for anti-PD-1-resistant metastatic lung cancer. The time point here: pre-treatment sample, taken before nivolumab and TIL therapy. This was the immunoSEQ v3 assay. Assay: immunoSEQ multiplex PCR; the TCRdb copy retains only in-frame clones and omits some. The table has tens of thousands of clones, around 87% seen once. The sample in question was blood, obtained at baseline. These receptors all come from a person between 25 and 79 years old with non-small cell lung cancer.

J is TRBJ1-4 and V is TRBV6-1; D ambiguous. The CDR3 runs to 15 residues. The germline CDR1 and CDR2 sequences are MNHNS and SASEGT. The V end lost 2 bases, the J end lost 0 bases, and 7 bases lay between the germline ends. The CDR3 nucleotides read TGTGCCAGCAGTGAATTCCGTGCAACTAATGAAAAACTGTTTTTT. Translation: CASSEFRATNEKLFF.

J is TRBJ2-7 and V is TRBV12-3 or TRBV12-4, with D perhaps TRBD1 or TRBD2 (5 bases each). Trimming shortened V by 6 bases and J by 2 bases, and 11 bases separated the two germline ends. CDR3 size: 13 residues. The CDR3 nucleotides are TGTGCCAGCAGCCACGGGACCCCCTACGAGCAGTACTTC. Its translation: CASSHGTPYEQYF.

The chain employs TRBV28 and TRBJ1-4; unclear D gene. CDR3 length: 11 amino acids. Germline lookup yields CDR1 MDHEN and CDR2 SYDVKM. The V end was cut by 2 bases, the J end by 7 bases, with 2 bases between. The CDR3 protein is CASSLGEKLFF. DNA for the CDR3: TGTGCCAGCAGTTTAGGTGAAAAACTGTTTTTT.

The chain combines TRBV5-1 with TRBJ2-5, with D tentatively TRBD1 (5 bases). Per the germline V gene, CDR1 is SGHRS and CDR2 is YFSETQ. This CDR3 contains 13 residues. The V end was cut by 3 bases, the J end by 4 bases, with 10 bases between. CDR3 sequence: CASSWTRGETQYF. The CDR3 region has the DNA TGCGCCAGCAGCTGGACAAGAGGAGAGACCCAGTACTTC.

Written as DNA, the CDR3 is TGTGCCAGCTCAGCACGGATGGCGGATGAAGCTTTCTTT. The encoded protein is CASSARMADEAFF. V gene TRBV18 combines with J gene TRBJ1-1, with D hard to call. CDR1 and CDR2 (germline): KGHSH, LQKENI. CDR3 length: 13 amino acids. The ends were cut back, 5 bases at V and 7 bases at J, with 14 bases in the middle.

This chain links TRBV10-3 with TRBJ2-7; D is perhaps TRBD1 or TRBD2 (5 bases each). V dropped 8 bases and J dropped 7 bases, with 24 bases sitting between them. This CDR3 contains 15 residues. CDR1 and CDR2 (germline): ENHRY, SYGVKD. For the CDR3, the DNA is TGTGCCATCCGGGAAGCCTCGGCAGGGCTGGGGGAGCAGTACTTC. Its protein product is CAIREASAGLGEQYF.

The rearrangement uses TRBV30 and TRBJ2-7; no clear D. CDR1 and CDR2 from the germline V gene are GTSNPN and SVGIG (reference sequence). The CDR3 runs 14 residues. Trimming stripped 0 bases from V and 7 bases from J, with 16 bases between. CDR3 sequence reads: CAWSVLGPLSEQYF. The CDR3 DNA reads TGTGCCTGGAGTGTACTGGGTCCGCTTTCTGAGCAGTACTTC.

The chain joins TRBV12-5 to TRBJ1-1; D call uncertain. There are 13 residues in the CDR3. V was cut by 5 bases and J by 4 bases, with 11 bases left in between. Germline CDR1 reads LGHNT; CDR2 reads FRNRAP. CDR3 bases: TGTGCTAGTGGTCTTATGGAAATCACTGAAGCTTTCTTT. Amino acids: CASGLMEITEAFF.

The gene calls are TRBV18 and TRBJ2-2, with TRBD1 matching 7 bases. Germline values: CDR1 KGHSH, CDR2 LQKENI. CDR3 size: 15 residues. Trimming cost V 2 bases and J 4 bases; bases outside gene matches: 4. The CDR3 DNA follows: TGTGCCAGCTCACCAGGTTCAGGGGGCACCGGGGAGCTGTTTTTT. Amino acid sequence: CASSPGSGGTGELFF.

The J gene is TRBJ1-4, the V gene TRBV10-2, with TRBD1 as a possible D gene (5 bases). The CDR3 runs 15 residues. The germline gives CDR1 WSHSY, CDR2 SAAADI. V gave up 0 bases and J gave up 7 bases, with 12 bases separating them. The CDR3, as DNA: TGCGCCAGCAGTGAGTCGCGGGGGAGGAGTGAAAAACTGTTTTTT. As protein: CASSESRGRSEKLFF.

J is TRBJ2-1 and V is TRBV5-1; D may be TRBD2 (6 bases). The CDR3 sequence is 15 residues long. Germline V CDR1 and CDR2: SGHRS, YFSETQ. Trimming removed 6 bases at V and 7 bases at J, with 20 bases between. Here the CDR3 reads CASTTPGRVGNEQFF. In DNA form, the CDR3 reads TGCGCCAGCACCACGCCCGGGAGAGTGGGGAATGAGCAGTTCTTC.

The chain uses TRBV6-5 and TRBJ1-1; TRBD1 aligns across 7 bases. In germline, CDR1 is MNHEY, CDR2 SVGAGI. The CDR3 runs 15 residues. The V segment lost 0 bases and the J segment 4 bases; nucleotides outside the gene matches: 5. Here the CDR3 reads CASSYSGRGPTEAFF. The CDR3 bases are TGTGCCAGCAGTTACTCGGGGAGGGGGCCCACTGAAGCTTTCTTT.

The DNA for the CDR3 is TGTGCCAGCAGGTCCTTCCCAGGGGGCCTCGAGAACGAGCAGTACTTC. Its translation: CASRSFPGGLENEQYF. The chain has TRBV27 and TRBJ2-7; TRBD1 aligns across 8 bases. Looked up from germline, CDR1 is MNHEY and CDR2 is SMNVEV (reference sequence). The CDR3 contains 16 residues. V trimming: 6 bases; J trimming: 5 bases; junction bases outside the gene matches: 15.

The J gene is TRBJ2-7, the V gene TRBV7-9; TRBD1 might be the D (6 bases). The CDR3 has 14 residues. Germline loops: CDR1 SEHNR, CDR2 FQNEAQ (reference sequence). The ends were cut back, 1 base at V and 5 bases at J, with 12 bases in the middle. CDR3 in DNA: TGTGCCAGCAGCTTAGGGGACAAACCGGACGAGCAGTACTTC. This sequence encodes CASSLGDKPDEQYF.

The chain recombines TRBV3-1 (or the pseudogene TRBV3-2) with TRBJ2-1; 8 bases map to TRBD2. Germline CDR1 is LGHDT and CDR2 is YNNKEL (reference sequence). This CDR3 has 12 residues. With 3 bases clipped from V and 11 bases from J, the junction kept 3 bases outside the gene matches. CDR3 bases: TGTGCCAGCAGCCAGGTAGCGGGACAGCAGTTCTTC. Translating gives CASSQVAGQQFF.

J is TRBJ1-2 and V is TRBV28; 10 bases agree with TRBD1. Germline CDR1 and CDR2: MDHEN and SYDVKM. V lost 1 base to trimming and J lost 5 bases; unmatched junction nucleotides: 7. The CDR3 is made up of 16 amino acids. The DNA of the CDR3 is TGTGCCAGCAGTTTATCCCGACAGGGGGCGTATTATGGCTACACCTTC. Protein product: CASSLSRQGAYYGYTF.

This chain joins TRBV20-1 and TRBJ2-1, with D maybe TRBD2 (6 bases). The V gene lost 3 bases and the J gene lost 6 bases, with 18 bases spanning the gap. Germline CDR1 and CDR2: DFQATT and SNEGSKA (reference sequence). The CDR3 loop spans 15 amino acids. CDR3 sequence: CSASPFGGVGNEQFF. CDR3 nucleotides: TGCAGTGCTAGTCCGTTTGGAGGGGTCGGCAATGAGCAGTTCTTC.

The chain joins TRBV19 to TRBJ1-2; possibly TRBD1 for D (5 bases). V lost 3 bases and J 4 bases, leaving 15 bases between the germline ends. This CDR3 is built from 15 residues. CDR1 LNHDA and CDR2 SQIVND come from the germline V gene (reference sequence). The CDR3 coding sequence is TGTGCCAGTAGTATCCAGGGCCGTGTACTCTATGGCTACACCTTC. Its translation is CASSIQGRVLYGYTF.

The chain couples TRBV3-1 (or the pseudogene TRBV3-2) to TRBJ2-1; weak D call: TRBD2 (6 bases). Trimming removed 0 bases from V and 6 bases from J, with 12 bases in between. This CDR3 is built from 15 residues. Germline V gene sequence: CDR1 LGHDT, CDR2 YNNKEL (reference sequence). DNA for the CDR3: TGTGCCAGCAGCCAAGAAACTAGCATGGGCAATGAGCAGTTCTTC. It specifies CASSQETSMGNEQFF.

This clone was picked up one time. The gene calls are TRBV7-3 and TRBJ1-1; a possible D gene is TRBD1 (5 bases). This CDR3 has 15 amino acids. Trimming took off 2 bases at V and 4 bases at J, with 14 bases between the two ends. CDR1 and CDR2 from the germline V gene are SGHTA and FQGTGA. CDR3 coding DNA: TGTGCCAGCAGCTTAGGGCAGGGATCATTCACTGAAGCTTTCTTT. Encoded protein: CASSLGQGSFTEAFF.